This T cell receptor (beta chain) came from a study of T cells in Graves' hyperthyroidism and ophthalmopathy. The V end was cut by 5 bases, the J end by 1 base, with 12 bases between. The CDR3 has 14 amino acids. Germline assignment: CDR1 SGHRS and CDR2 YFSETQ. The investigators amplified TCR beta CDR3 regions from RNA transcripts. During a first-round RT-PCR of the TCR CDR3, the HTBI primer set was used. TCRdb processed the multiplex PCR reads anew with MiXCR; each CDR3 protein has one entry. The sample has some 570,000 distinct CDR3 sequences; approximately 15% are singletons. This clonotype showed up many times.

This sequence joins TRBV5-1 and TRBJ1-1; possibly TRBD1 for D (5 bases). This receptor was identified in a woman aged 18 to 35 with Graves' ophthalmopathy. Sample: blood. As DNA, the CDR3 is TGCGCCAGCAGATCGTCCGGGACGAACACTGAAGCTTTCTTT. Protein sequence: CASRSSGTNTEAFF.